This T cell receptor (beta chain) stems from a study of fetal regulatory T cell absence and autoimmunity. Study-wide results and limits: Some top pancreas TCR clones were over 95-fold enriched versus cord blood. Pancreas and cord blood did not differ much in TRB family usage. In IPEX syndrome, oligoclonal enrichment was read as supporting prenatal antigen-driven autoimmunity in the pancreas.

About this clone: Its specificity is unknown.

V shed 3 bases and J 4 bases; nucleotides not matched to a gene: 5. CDR1 MGHRA and CDR2 YSYEKL come from the germline V gene. The CDR3 sequence is 16 residues long. The survey-level immunoSEQ assay was used. The data were produced by immunoSEQ multiplex PCR, yet TCRdb's version contains in-frame clones alone and is incomplete. The data show 46,000 or so clones, approximately 80% seen once. The V call is TRBV4-1, the J call TRBJ2-1; 11 bases agree with TRBD2. The receptor was isolated from a newborn boy with IPEX syndrome. The material sequenced was cord blood. The CDR3 reads CASSHLAGGPYNEQFF. CDR3 DNA: TGCGCCAGCAGCCATTTAGCGGGGGGGCCTTACAATGAGCAGTTCTTC.